This TCR beta chain was found in a study of CD4 and CD8 cells across lung adenocarcinoma regions. The patients had localized lung adenocarcinoma, a non-small cell subtype. Each CDR3 protein gets one entry after TCRdb re-called the PCR reads with MiXCR. The profile covers some 9,600 distinct CDR3 sequences, with about 51% appearing a single time and about 19% taken by the ten largest. Germline trimming cut 3 bases from V and 9 bases from J; bases unmatched to any gene: 7. The CDR3 length is 15 residues. Germline V gene lookup returns CDR1 MNHNS and CDR2 SASEGT. The sequence came from a male donor with lung adenocarcinoma. The CD4 and CD8 labels of this study may be unreliable. The chain carries TRBV6-1 and TRBJ2-1; 11 bases match TRBD2. Sequencing was performed on CD4+ T cells from the margin of a lung tumor. In nucleotides, the CDR3 is TGTGCCAGCAGTGAGGGTAGCGGGGGGGCGGGTGAGCAGTTCTTC. It encodes CASSEGSGGAGEQFF.